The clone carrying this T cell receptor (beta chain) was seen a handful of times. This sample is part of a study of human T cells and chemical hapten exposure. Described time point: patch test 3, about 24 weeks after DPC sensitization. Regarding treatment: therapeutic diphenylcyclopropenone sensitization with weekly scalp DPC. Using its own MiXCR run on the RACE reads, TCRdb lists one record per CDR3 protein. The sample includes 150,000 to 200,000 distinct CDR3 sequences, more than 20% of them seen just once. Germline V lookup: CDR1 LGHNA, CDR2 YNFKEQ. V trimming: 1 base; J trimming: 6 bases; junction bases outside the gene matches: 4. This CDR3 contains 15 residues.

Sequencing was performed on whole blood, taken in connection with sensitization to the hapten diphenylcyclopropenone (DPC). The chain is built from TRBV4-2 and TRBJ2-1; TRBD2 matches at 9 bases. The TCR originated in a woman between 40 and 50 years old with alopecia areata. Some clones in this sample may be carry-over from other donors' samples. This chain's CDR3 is CASSQVAGEGNEQFF. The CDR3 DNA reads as TGTGCCAGCAGCCAAGTAGCGGGAGAGGGCAATGAGCAGTTCTTC.